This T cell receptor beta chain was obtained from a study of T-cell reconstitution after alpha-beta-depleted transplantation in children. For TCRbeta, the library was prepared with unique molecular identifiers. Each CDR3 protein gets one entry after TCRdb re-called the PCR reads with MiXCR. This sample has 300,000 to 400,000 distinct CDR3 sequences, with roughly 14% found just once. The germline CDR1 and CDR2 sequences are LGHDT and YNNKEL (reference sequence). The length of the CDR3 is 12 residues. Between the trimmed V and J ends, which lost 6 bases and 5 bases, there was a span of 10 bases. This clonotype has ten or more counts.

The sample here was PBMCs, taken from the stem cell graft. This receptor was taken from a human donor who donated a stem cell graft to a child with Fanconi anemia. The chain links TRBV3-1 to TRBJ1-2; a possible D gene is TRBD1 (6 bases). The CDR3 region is CASSPDSYGYTF. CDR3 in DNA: TGTGCCAGCAGTCCGGACAGTTATGGCTACACCTTC.